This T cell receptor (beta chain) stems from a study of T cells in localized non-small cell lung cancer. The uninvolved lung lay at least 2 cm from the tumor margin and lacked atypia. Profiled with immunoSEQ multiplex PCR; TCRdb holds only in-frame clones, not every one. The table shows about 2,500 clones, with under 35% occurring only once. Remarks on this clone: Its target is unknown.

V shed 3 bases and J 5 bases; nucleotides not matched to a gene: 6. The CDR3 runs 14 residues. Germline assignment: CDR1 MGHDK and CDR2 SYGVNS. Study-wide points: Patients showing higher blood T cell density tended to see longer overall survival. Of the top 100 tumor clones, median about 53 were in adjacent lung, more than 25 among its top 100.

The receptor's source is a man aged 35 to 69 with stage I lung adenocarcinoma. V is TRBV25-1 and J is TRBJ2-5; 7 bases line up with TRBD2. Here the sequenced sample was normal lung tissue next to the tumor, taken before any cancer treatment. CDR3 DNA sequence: TGTGCCAGCAGTGATGTTTGGGAGGGCGAGACCCAGTACTTC. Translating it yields CASSDVWEGETQYF.